This section outlines one T cell receptor (beta chain) sequence together with its context. Its antigen is not known. The data belong to a study of cytotoxic CD8 clonotypes in ibrutinib-treated CLL. Study background: Responses: 24 partial, 2 complete; after median around 68 months, roughly 15 stayed remitted, approximately twelve progressed. Following treatment for a median approximately 12 months, range 6 to 36, response samples were then taken. Study-wide results and caveats: Rare overall, public clonotypes shrank or held steady under therapy.

CDR1 and CDR2 (germline): SQVTM, ANQGSEA. The V gene lost 0 bases and the J gene lost 0 bases, with 6 bases spanning the gap. The CDR3 consists of 13 residues. A 1 in 200,000 to 1 in 1 million T cell depth was the sequencing target. Profiling relied on immunoSEQ multiplex PCR, and the TCRdb table lists in-frame clones only, not all of them. The table records over 120,000 clones, around 84% of them present only once. The chain is built from TRBV29-1 and TRBJ2-7; D remains ambiguous. This TCR was sampled from a human donor with chronic lymphocytic leukemia. The sequencing used PBMCs, collected after 36 months of ibrutinib treatment. CDR3 residues: CSVEDTFSYEQYF. The CDR3 DNA reads TGCAGCGTTGAAGACACCTTCTCCTACGAGCAGTACTTC.